These 3 T cell receptor beta chains came from one sample sequenced in a study of T cell responses to AZD1222 COVID-19 vaccine (dated by TCRdb to about 2021). The protocol used for the library was the immunoSEQ multiplex PCR assay. Imported from immuneACCESS, the table was reduced by TCRdb to in-frame sequences with V and J called. These copies leave out some clones; in studies compared against another copy, an unresolved V gene accounts for under half, and the cause of the remainder is not known. This sample comprises around 190,000 clones, about 92% of them detected only once. The ten largest clones represent approximately 1.4% of the sample. The time point label of this sample denotes: baseline before first vaccination. The source was peripheral blood, collected on day 0 of AZD1222 vaccination. The receptor source for this set is an adult in good health.

The chain carries TRBV29-1 and TRBJ2-1; 8 bases match TRBD1. The V gene end was trimmed by 7 bases and the J gene end by 9 bases; junction bases not matched to a gene: 11. The CDR3 has 13 residues. Germline-derived CDR1 and CDR2 are SQVTM and ANQGSEA. The CDR3 loop is CSGTGTLGGEQFF. CDR3 DNA sequence: TGCAGCGGGACAGGGACCCTCGGTGGTGAGCAGTTCTTC.

The gene calls are TRBV19 and TRBJ2-7; the D is unclear. The ends were cut back, 6 bases at V and 0 bases at J, with 12 bases in the middle. The germline CDR1 and CDR2 sequences are LNHDA and SQIVND (reference sequence). The CDR3 contains 14 residues. This CDR3 reads CASRVQVNSYEQYF. The CDR3 coding sequence is TGTGCCAGTAGGGTTCAGGTAAACTCCTACGAGCAGTACTTC.

The V and J genes are TRBV7-9 and TRBJ1-5; TRBD1 might be the D (5 bases). From germline, CDR1 is SEHNR and CDR2 FQNEAQ (reference sequence). V lost 1 base and J 5 bases, leaving 9 bases between the germline ends. This CDR3 spans 14 amino acids. CDR3 sequence: CASSLGTGDQPQHF. Written as DNA, the CDR3 is TGTGCCAGCAGCTTAGGGACGGGGGATCAGCCCCAGCATTTT.